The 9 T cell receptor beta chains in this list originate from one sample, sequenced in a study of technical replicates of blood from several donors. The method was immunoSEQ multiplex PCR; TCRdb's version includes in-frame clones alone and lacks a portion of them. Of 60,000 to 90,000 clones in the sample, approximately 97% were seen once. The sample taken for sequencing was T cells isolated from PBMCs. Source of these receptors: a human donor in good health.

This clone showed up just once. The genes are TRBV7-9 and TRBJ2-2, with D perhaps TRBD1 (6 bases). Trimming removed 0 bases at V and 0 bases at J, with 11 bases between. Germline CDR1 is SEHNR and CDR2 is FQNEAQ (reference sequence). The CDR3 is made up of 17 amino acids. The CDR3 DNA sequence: TGTGCCAGCAGCTTAGCGGGCAGGGGCACGAACACCGGGGAGCTGTTTTTT. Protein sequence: CASSLAGRGTNTGELFF.

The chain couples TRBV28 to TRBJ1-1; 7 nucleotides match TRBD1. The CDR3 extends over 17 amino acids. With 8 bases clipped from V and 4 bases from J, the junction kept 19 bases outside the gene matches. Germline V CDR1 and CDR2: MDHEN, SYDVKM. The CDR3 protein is CASHSDRVTILFTEAFF. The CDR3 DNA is TGTGCCAGCCACTCCGACAGGGTCACAATCCTGTTCACTGAAGCTTTCTTT.

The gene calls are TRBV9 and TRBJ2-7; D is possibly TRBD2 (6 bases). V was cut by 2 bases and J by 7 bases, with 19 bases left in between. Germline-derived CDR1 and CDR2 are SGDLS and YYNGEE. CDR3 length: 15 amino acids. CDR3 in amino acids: CASSVSEGSSWEQYF. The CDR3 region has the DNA TGTGCCAGCAGCGTGTCGGAGGGATCATCCTGGGAGCAGTACTTC.

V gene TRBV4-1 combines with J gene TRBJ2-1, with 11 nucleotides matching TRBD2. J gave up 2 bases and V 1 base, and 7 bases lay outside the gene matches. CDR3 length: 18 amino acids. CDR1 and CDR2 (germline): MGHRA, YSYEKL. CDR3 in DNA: TGCGCCAGCAGCCAAGGACTAGCGGGAATCGCGGCCTACAATGAGCAGTTCTTC. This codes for CASSQGLAGIAAYNEQFF.

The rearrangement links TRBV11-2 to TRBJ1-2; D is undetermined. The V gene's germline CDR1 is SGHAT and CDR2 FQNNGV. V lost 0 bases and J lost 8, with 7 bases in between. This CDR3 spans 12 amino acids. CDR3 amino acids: CASSLDRGGYTF. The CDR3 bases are TGTGCCAGCAGCTTAGATCGAGGAGGCTACACCTTC. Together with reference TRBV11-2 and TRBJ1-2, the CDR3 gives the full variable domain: EAGVAQSPRYKIIEKRQSVAFWCNPISGHATLYWYQQILGQGPKLLIQFQNNGVVDDSQLPKDRFSAERLKGVDSTLKIQPAKLEDSAVYLCASSLDRGGYTFGSGTRLTVV.

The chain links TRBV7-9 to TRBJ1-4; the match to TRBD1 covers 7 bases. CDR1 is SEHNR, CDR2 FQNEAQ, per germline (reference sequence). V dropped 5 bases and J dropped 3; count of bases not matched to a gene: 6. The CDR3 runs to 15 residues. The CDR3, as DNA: TGTGCCAGCAGCGCAGGACAGGTGGCTAATGAAAAACTGTTTTTT. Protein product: CASSAGQVANEKLFF.

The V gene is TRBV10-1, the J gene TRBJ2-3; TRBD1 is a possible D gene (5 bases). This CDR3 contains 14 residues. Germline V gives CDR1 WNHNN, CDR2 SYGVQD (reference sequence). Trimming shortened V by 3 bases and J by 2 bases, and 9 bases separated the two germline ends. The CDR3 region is CASSESGSTDTQYF. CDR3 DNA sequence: TGCGCCAGCAGTGAATCAGGGTCCACAGATACGCAGTATTTT.

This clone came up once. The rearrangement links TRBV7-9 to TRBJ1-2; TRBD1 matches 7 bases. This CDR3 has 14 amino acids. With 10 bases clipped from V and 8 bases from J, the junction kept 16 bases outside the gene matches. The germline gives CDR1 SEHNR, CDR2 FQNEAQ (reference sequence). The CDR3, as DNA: TGTGCCACCGAACTTGCAGACAGGGTCGACGGCTACACCTTC. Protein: CATELADRVDGYTF.

CDR3 sequence reads: CASSQFQGQPQHF. The CDR3 DNA follows: TGTGCCAGCAGCCAATTTCAGGGGCAGCCCCAGCATTTT. The V gene is TRBV14, the J gene TRBJ1-5, with D maybe TRBD1 (6 bases). V was clipped by 2 bases and J by 7 bases, with 9 bases between them. Germline-derived CDR1 and CDR2 are SGHDN and FVKESK. The CDR3 is 13 amino acids. The full variable domain, its missing parts supplied by reference TRBV14 and TRBJ1-5, is EAGVTQFPSHSVIEKGQTVTLRCDPISGHDNLYWYRRVMGKEIKFLLHFVKESKQDESGMPNNRFLAERTGGTYSTLKVQPAELEDSGVYFCASSQFQGQPQHFGDGTRLSIL.